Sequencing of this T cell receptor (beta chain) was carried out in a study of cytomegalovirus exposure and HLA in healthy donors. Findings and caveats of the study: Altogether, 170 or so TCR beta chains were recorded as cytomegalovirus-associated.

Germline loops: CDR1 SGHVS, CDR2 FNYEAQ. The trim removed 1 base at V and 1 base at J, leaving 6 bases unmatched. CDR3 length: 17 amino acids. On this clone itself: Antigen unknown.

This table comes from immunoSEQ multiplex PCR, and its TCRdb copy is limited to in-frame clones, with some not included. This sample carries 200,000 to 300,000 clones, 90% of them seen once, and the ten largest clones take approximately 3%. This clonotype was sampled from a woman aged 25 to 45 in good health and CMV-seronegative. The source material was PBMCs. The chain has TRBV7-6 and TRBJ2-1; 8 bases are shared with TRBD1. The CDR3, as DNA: TGTGCCAGCAGCTTAGAGCCGGGACAGGAGTCCTACAATGAGCAGTTCTTC. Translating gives CASSLEPGQESYNEQFF.